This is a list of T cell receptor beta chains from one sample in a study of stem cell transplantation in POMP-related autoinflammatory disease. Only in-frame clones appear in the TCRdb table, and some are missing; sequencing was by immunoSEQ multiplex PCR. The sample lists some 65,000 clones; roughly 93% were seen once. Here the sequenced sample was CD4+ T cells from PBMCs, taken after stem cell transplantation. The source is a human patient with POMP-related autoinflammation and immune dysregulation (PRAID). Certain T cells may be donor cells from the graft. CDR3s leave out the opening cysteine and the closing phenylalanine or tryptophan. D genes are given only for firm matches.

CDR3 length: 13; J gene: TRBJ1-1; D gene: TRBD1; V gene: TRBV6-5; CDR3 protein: ASSLNQGAGTEAF
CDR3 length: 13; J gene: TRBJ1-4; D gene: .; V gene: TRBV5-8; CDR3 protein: ASSLKTVRDEKLF
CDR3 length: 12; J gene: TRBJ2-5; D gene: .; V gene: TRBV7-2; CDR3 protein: ASSSTRGRETQY
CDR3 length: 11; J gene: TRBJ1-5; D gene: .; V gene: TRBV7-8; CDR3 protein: ASSLGFSQPQH
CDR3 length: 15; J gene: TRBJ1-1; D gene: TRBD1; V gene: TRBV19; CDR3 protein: ASIAHLDRRWNTEAF
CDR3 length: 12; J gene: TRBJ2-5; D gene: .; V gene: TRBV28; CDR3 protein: ASSLSQGHGPAD
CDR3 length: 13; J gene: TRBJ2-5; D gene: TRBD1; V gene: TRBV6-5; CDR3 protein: ASSYLGGQEETQY
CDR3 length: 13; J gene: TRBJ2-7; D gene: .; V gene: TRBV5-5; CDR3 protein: ASSLDGLYSYEQY
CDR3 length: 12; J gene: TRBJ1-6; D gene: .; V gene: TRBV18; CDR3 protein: ASSQAGSNSPLH
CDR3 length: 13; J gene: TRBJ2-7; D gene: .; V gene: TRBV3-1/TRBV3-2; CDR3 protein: ASSPRDSFTYEQY
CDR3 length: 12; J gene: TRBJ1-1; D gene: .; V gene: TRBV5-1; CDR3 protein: ASSLQVTNTEAF
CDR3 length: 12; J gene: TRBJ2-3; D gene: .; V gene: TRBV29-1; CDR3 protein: SVERGLGADTQY
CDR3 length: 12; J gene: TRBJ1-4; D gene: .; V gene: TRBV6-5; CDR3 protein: ATHTGQRTEKLF
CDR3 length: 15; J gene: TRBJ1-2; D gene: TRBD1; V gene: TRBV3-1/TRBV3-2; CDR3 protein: ASSQSGTGGPIRGYT
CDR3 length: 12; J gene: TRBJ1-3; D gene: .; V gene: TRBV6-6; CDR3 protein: ASRLGGSGNTIY
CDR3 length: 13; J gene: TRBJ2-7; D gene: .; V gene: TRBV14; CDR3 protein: ASSQARGRFYEQY
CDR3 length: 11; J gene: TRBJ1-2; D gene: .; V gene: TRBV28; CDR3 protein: ASSPLGLGGYT
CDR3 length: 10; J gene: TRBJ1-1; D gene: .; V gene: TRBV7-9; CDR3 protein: ASSFGEKGAF
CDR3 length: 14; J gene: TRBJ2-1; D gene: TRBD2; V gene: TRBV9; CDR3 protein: ASSSIAGGWSNEQF
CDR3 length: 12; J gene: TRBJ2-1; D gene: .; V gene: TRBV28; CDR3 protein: ASSLPPLSNEQF
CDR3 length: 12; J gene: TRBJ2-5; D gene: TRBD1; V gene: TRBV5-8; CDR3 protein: ASSIGQGAETQY
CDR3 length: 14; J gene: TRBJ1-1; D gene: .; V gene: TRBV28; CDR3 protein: ASSLLFGGGWAEAF
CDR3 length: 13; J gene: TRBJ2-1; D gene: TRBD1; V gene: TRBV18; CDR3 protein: ASSPTGERYNEQF
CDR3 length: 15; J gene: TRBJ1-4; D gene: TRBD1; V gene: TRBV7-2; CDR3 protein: ASSLHPRAGGGEKLF
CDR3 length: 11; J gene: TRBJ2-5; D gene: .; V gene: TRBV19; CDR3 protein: ASSSLGTSAQY
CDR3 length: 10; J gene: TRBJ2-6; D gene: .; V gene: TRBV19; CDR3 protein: ATGPGANVLT
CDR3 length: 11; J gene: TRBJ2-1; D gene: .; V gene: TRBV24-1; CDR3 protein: ATSAHPNNEQF
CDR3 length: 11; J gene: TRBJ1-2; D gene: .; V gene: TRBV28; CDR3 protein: ASSVGLQYGYT
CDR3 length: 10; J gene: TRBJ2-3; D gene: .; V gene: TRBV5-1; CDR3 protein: ASSSLSDTQY
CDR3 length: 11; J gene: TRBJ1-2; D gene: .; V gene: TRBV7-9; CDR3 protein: ASSLDGRGGYT
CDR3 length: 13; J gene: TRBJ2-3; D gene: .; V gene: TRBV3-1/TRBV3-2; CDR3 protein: ASSQLDSRTDTQY
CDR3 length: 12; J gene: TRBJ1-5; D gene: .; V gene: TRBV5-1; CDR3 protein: ASSLAGGYQPQH
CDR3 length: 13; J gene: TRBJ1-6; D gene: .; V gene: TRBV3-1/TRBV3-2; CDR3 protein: ASSQEASLASPLH
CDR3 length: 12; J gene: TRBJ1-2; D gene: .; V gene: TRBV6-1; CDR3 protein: ASSESTRAGGYT
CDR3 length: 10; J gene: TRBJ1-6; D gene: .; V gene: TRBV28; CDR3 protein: ASRRRDSPLH
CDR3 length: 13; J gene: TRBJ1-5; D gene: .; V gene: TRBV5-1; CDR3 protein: ASSPTGLLNQPQH
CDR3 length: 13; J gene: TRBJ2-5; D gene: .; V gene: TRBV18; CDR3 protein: ASSLALLREETQY
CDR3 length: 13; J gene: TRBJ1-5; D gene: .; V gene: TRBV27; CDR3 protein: ASSPQGFSNQPQH
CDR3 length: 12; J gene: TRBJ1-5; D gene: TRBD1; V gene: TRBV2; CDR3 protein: ASSWDRGNQPQH
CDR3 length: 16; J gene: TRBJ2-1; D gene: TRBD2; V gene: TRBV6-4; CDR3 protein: ASKPTSGRPSSYNEQF
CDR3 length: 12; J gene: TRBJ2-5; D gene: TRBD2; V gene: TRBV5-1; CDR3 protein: ASSLAGGQETQY
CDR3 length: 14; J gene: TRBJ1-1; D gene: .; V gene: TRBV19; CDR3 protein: ASSPHWGLANTEAF
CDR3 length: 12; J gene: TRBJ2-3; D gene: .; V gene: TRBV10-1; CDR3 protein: ASSRTASTDTQY
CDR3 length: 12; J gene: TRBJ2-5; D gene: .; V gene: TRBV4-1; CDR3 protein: ASSQPGQQETQY
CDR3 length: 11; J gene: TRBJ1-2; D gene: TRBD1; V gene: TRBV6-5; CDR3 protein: ASRDRVNYGYT
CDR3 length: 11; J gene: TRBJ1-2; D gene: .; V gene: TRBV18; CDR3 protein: ASSRGSGDGYT
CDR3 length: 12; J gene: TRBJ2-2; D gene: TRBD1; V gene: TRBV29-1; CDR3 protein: SVTGGANTGELF
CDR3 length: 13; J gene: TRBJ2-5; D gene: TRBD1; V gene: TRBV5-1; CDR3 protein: ASSFGQGSLETQY
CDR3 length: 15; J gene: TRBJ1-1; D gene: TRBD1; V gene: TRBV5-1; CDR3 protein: ASSRVKDRGRSTEAF
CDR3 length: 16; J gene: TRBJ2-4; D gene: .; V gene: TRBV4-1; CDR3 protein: ASSQVRGPLRAKNIQY
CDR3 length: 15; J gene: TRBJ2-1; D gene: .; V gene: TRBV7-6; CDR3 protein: ASSLAGGGQSYNEQF
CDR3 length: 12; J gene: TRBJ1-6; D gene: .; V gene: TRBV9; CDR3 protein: ASSVGVNNSPLH
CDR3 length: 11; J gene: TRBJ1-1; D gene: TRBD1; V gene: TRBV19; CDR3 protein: ASIDRANTEAF